Each of the 20 T cell receptor beta chains below was sequenced from the same sample in a study of blood T cell repertoires in COVID-19. The table came from immunoSEQ multiplex PCR; TCRdb's copy has only in-frame clones and leaves some out. The table lists roughly 500,000 clones, approximately 92% of them singletons. The sequenced sample was peripheral blood. Source of these receptors: a man aged 18 to 29 with COVID-19, enrolled during active disease.

V and J are TRBV2 and TRBJ1-5; D is unclear. The CDR3 is 14 amino acids. V was cut by 6 bases and J by 2 bases, with 11 bases left in between. The germline V gene encodes CDR1 SNHLY and CDR2 FYNNEI. The CDR3 DNA reads TGTGCCAGCAGGGCCGGGATGGGCAATCAGCCCCAGCATTTT. It is translated as CASRAGMGNQPQHF.

The chain employs TRBV6-1 and TRBJ2-5, with 8 positions matching TRBD2. Per germline, CDR1 MNHNS and CDR2 SASEGT. The CDR3 spans 18 residues. V trimming: 2 bases; J trimming: 9 bases; junction bases outside the gene matches: 20. This CDR3 reads CASSELGGSGATIGAQYF. DNA for the CDR3: TGTGCCAGCAGTGAATTAGGGGGTAGCGGGGCCACCATTGGGGCCCAGTACTTC.

This CDR3 reads CAWSKPGTSAYNEQFF. The CDR3 DNA sequence: TGTGCCTGGAGCAAACCCGGGACTAGCGCATACAATGAGCAGTTCTTC. The J gene is TRBJ2-1, the V gene TRBV30; 10 nucleotides line up with TRBD2. V was clipped by 3 bases and J by 4 bases; unmatched bases: 9. This CDR3 contains 16 residues. The germline CDR1 and CDR2 sequences are GTSNPN and SVGIG (reference sequence).

V is TRBV12-5 and J is TRBJ2-7, with 7 positions matching TRBD1. Losses at the gene ends were 5 bases for V and 3 bases for J; bases not matched to a gene: 4. The CDR3 sequence is 13 residues long. Germline V gives CDR1 LGHNT, CDR2 FRNRAP. CDR3 DNA: TGTGCTAGTGGTAGACAGGGCCACTACGAGCAGTACTTC. It translates to CASGRQGHYEQYF.

The rearrangement joins TRBV11-3 to TRBJ2-1, with 12 bases that match TRBD2. The CDR3 consists of 15 residues. Trimming cost V 6 bases and J 8 bases; bases outside gene matches: 8. From germline, CDR1 is SGHNT and CDR2 YENEEA. This CDR3 reads CASRPRLAGVDEQFF. CDR3 nucleotides: TGTGCCAGCAGGCCTCGACTAGCGGGGGTCGATGAGCAGTTCTTC.

For this clone: In the same sample, other DNA sequences code for this CDR3. The chain is built from TRBV7-2 and TRBJ2-3, with D unresolved. The CDR3 extends over 13 amino acids. Germline V gene sequence: CDR1 SGHTA, CDR2 FQGNSA. V was pared by 1 base and J by 4 bases, with 6 bases between. The CDR3 reads CASSLVLADTQYF. The DNA for the CDR3 is TGTGCCAGCAGCTTAGTGCTAGCAGATACGCAGTATTTT.

This chain links TRBV5-1 with TRBJ2-1; D uncertain. This CDR3 has 14 residues. Trimming removed 6 bases from V and 8 bases from J, with 18 bases in between. Germline CDR1 reads SGHRS; CDR2 reads YFSETQ. CDR3 residues: CASNPMNDIDEQFF. In nucleotides, the CDR3 is TGCGCCAGCAACCCTATGAACGACATCGATGAGCAGTTCTTC.

The chain combines TRBV4-2 with TRBJ2-4; TRBD1 matches 10 bases. The trim removed 0 bases at V and 8 bases at J, leaving 4 bases unmatched. Germline loops: CDR1 LGHNA, CDR2 YNFKEQ. The CDR3 extends over 15 amino acids. CDR3 residues: CASSQEGTGEDIQYF. In nucleotides, the CDR3 is TGTGCCAGCAGCCAAGAGGGGACAGGGGAGGACATTCAGTACTTC.

The rearrangement links TRBV30 to TRBJ2-3, with TRBD2 matching over 7 bases. CDR1 and CDR2 (germline): GTSNPN, SVGIG (reference sequence). The junction had 9 bases not matched to a gene; V was cut back by 5 bases and J by 1 base. The CDR3 sequence is 15 residues long. CDR3 residues: CAWDLGGRGTDTQYF. CDR3 DNA sequence: TGTGCCTGGGACTTGGGGGGGAGGGGCACAGATACGCAGTATTTT.

The rearrangement uses TRBV18 and TRBJ1-1; no firm D call. V gave up 5 bases and J gave up 5 bases, with 12 bases separating them. The CDR3 runs to 13 residues. Germline V gene data show CDR1 as KGHSH and CDR2 as LQKENI. CDR3 protein: CASSSEKFTEAFF. In nucleotides, the CDR3 is TGTGCCAGCTCATCGGAGAAGTTTACTGAAGCTTTCTTT.

The V call is TRBV30, the J call TRBJ2-7; 12 bases map to TRBD2. The CDR3 length is 16 residues. The junction had 15 bases not matched to a gene; V was cut back by 5 bases and J by 7 bases. CDR1 is GTSNPN and CDR2 is SVGIG in the germline V gene (reference sequence). CDR3 sequence (DNA): TGTGCCTGGGACCGATCAAGGACTAGCGGGACCGCAGAGCAGTACTTC. Translation: CAWDRSRTSGTAEQYF.

The rearrangement links TRBV2 to TRBJ2-3; 9 bases map to TRBD2. Germline CDR1 reads SNHLY; CDR2 reads FYNNEI. Losses at the gene ends were 7 bases for V and 2 bases for J; bases not matched to a gene: 10. The CDR3 is 16 residues long. The CDR3 DNA follows: TGTGCCAGCAATTTACTAGCGGGTCAACACACAGATACGCAGTATTTT. Residues: CASNLLAGQHTDTQYF.

This clone came up once. The chain is built from TRBV9 and TRBJ2-3; 12 bases are shared with TRBD2. There are 18 residues in the CDR3. From germline, CDR1 is SGDLS and CDR2 YYNGEE. V lost 1 base to trimming and J lost 1 base; unmatched junction nucleotides: 7. In nucleotides, the CDR3 is TGTGCCAGCAGCGTAACGGCTAGCGGGAGGGCCGGCACAGATACGCAGTATTTT. As protein: CASSVTASGRAGTDTQYF.

This clone was observed a few times. The V gene is TRBV7-6, the J gene TRBJ2-7; no clear D gene. This CDR3 region has 13 residues. Germline CDR1 is SGHVS and CDR2 is FNYEAQ. V lost 5 bases to trimming and J lost 3 bases, with 11 bases between them. The CDR3 DNA is TGTGCCAGCAGCCCTCAGCAGGACTACGAGCAGTACTTC. Amino acids: CASSPQQDYEQYF.

V and J are TRBV6-5 and TRBJ1-4; 9 positions agree with TRBD1. The CDR3 is 14 amino acids. V shed 6 bases and J 7 bases; nucleotides not matched to a gene: 6. Germline CDR1 is MNHEY and CDR2 is SVGAGI. The CDR3 spells CASRMGTGTEKLFF. DNA for the CDR3: TGTGCCAGCAGGATGGGGACAGGGACTGAAAAACTGTTTTTT.

The chain joins TRBV27 to TRBJ2-7; weak D call: TRBD2 (5 bases). The CDR3 totals 12 residues. Trimming took 5 bases from V and 5 from J, leaving 10 bases between them. Germline V gene sequence: CDR1 MNHEY, CDR2 SMNVEV (reference sequence). In DNA form, the CDR3 reads TGTGCCAGCAGTCCCGGTAGCGACGAGCAGTACTTC. This gives the protein CASSPGSDEQYF.

The chain employs TRBV5-5 and TRBJ1-1; tentatively, D is TRBD1 (5 bases). Looked up from germline, CDR1 is SGHKS and CDR2 is YYEKEE (reference sequence). The CDR3 loop spans 13 amino acids. Trimming shortened V by 3 bases and J by 4 bases, and 10 bases separated the two germline ends. The CDR3 here is CASSSVGGTEAFF. The CDR3 DNA follows: TGTGCCAGCAGCTCCGTGGGGGGCACTGAAGCTTTCTTT.

The chain recombines TRBV12-3 or TRBV12-4 with TRBJ1-2; TRBD1 aligns across 7 bases. J was trimmed by 4 bases and V by 3 bases; bases with no gene match: 2. This CDR3 has 13 residues. CDR3 DNA sequence: TGTGCCAGCAGTTTTCCAGGGGGCTATGGCTACACCTTC. Its protein product is CASSFPGGYGYTF.

This clone was found a few times. This sequence joins TRBV9 and TRBJ1-6; TRBD1 might be the D (5 bases). The CDR3 totals 14 residues. The germline gives CDR1 SGDLS, CDR2 YYNGEE. V was cut by 0 bases and J by 10 bases, with 11 bases left in between. CDR3 sequence: CASSVAPGGSPLHF. Written as DNA, the CDR3 is TGTGCCAGCAGCGTAGCCCCGGGGGGGTCACCCCTCCACTTT.

The CDR3 region is CASSQEPRQVFSYEQYF. The DNA of the CDR3 is TGTGCCAGCAGCCAAGAACCGAGACAGGTTTTTTCCTACGAGCAGTACTTC. V gene TRBV14 combines with J gene TRBJ2-7; D may be TRBD1 (6 bases). This CDR3 comprises 17 residues. V lost 0 bases, J lost 1 base, and 16 bases lay in between. The germline CDR1 and CDR2 sequences are SGHDN and FVKESK.